These T cell receptor beta chains were read from a single sample in a study of control samples from healthy donors and cancer patients. The assay was immunoSEQ multiplex PCR, and TCRdb's table has in-frame clones only and misses some. The profile shows under 90,000 clones, around 92% of them singletons. Material: blood. Every receptor here comes from a woman aged 55 to 70 in good health. Each CDR3 is given without its conserved first and last residue. Fields, in order: J gene, V gene, CDR3 protein.

j_gene: TRBJ2-7; v_gene: TRBV2; CDR3aa: ASRDITYEQY
j_gene: TRBJ1-5; v_gene: TRBV29-1; CDR3aa: SVGNKTGTLPQPQH
j_gene: TRBJ2-7; v_gene: TRBV19; CDR3aa: ASRPHSEQY
j_gene: TRBJ1-5; v_gene: TRBV5-8; CDR3aa: ASSLVTASYSNQPQH
j_gene: TRBJ2-3; v_gene: TRBV7-9; CDR3aa: ASSRLIDTQY
j_gene: TRBJ2-7; v_gene: TRBV3-1/TRBV3-2; CDR3aa: ASSPGDRGPGQY
j_gene: TRBJ1-1; v_gene: TRBV7-2; CDR3aa: ASSLQGGDTEAF
j_gene: TRBJ2-7; v_gene: TRBV4-1; CDR3aa: ASSRPLQGGSREQY
j_gene: TRBJ2-2; v_gene: TRBV6-6; CDR3aa: ASSRTRLAVVTGELF
j_gene: TRBJ1-6; v_gene: TRBV3-1/TRBV3-2; CDR3aa: ASSQDRVNSPLH
j_gene: TRBJ2-4; v_gene: TRBV29-1; CDR3aa: SVLGPKNIQY
j_gene: TRBJ2-1; v_gene: TRBV4-2; CDR3aa: ASSQGLGGYYNEQF
j_gene: TRBJ1-5; v_gene: TRBV19; CDR3aa: ASSISRGTGMNQPQH
j_gene: TRBJ1-1; v_gene: TRBV7-9; CDR3aa: ASSRRYGQGGTEAF
j_gene: TRBJ1-2; v_gene: TRBV24-1; CDR3aa: ATSDFPQAGGYT
j_gene: TRBJ1-2; v_gene: TRBV5-4; CDR3aa: ASSLNTGYGYGYT
j_gene: TRBJ2-1; v_gene: TRBV18; CDR3aa: ASSPPSVRGLAGGNEQF
j_gene: TRBJ1-1; v_gene: TRBV6-2/TRBV6-3; CDR3aa: ASSPPGLLNTEAF
j_gene: TRBJ2-7; v_gene: TRBV19; CDR3aa: ATSRGQGSDEQY
j_gene: TRBJ2-1; v_gene: TRBV11-2; CDR3aa: ASSLVVGEQF
j_gene: TRBJ2-1; v_gene: TRBV4-1; CDR3aa: ASSLRMGEQF
j_gene: TRBJ2-1; v_gene: TRBV30; CDR3aa: AWSAAMEQF
j_gene: TRBJ1-4; v_gene: TRBV28; CDR3aa: ASSLPVTNEKLF
j_gene: TRBJ2-5; v_gene: TRBV5-6; CDR3aa: ASSFVGEETQY
j_gene: TRBJ1-3; v_gene: TRBV18; CDR3aa: ASSPSSGNTIY
j_gene: TRBJ2-3; v_gene: TRBV6-6; CDR3aa: TLGREGTDTQY
j_gene: TRBJ1-5; v_gene: TRBV28; CDR3aa: ASSLLGLYQPQH
j_gene: TRBJ2-7; v_gene: TRBV5-1; CDR3aa: ASSSPGLAGGEQY
j_gene: TRBJ2-3; v_gene: TRBV6-5; CDR3aa: ASSPGGLADTQY
j_gene: TRBJ1-1; v_gene: TRBV23-1; CDR3aa: ASSQSKGCQGEMNTEAF